This T cell receptor (beta chain) was sequenced for a study of identical twins. Germline CDR1 LGHNA, CDR2 YSLEER. The V and J ends lost 0 bases and 0 bases respectively, with 9 bases between them. The CDR3 has 16 residues. At least ten counts were recorded for this clonotype. Its antigen is undetermined. General study points: Alpha sequences that were out-of-frame and twin-shared showed an excess of low generation probability. The study based its conclusions on cross-sectional statistical analysis and did not follow the same donors. The abundant beta clonotypes from cord blood had fewer insertions, and memory repertoires had none of this.

TCRdb reanalysed the 5' RACE reads using MiXCR and keeps one entry per CDR3 protein. The sample has hundreds of thousands of distinct CDR3 sequences, 5.5% to 6.5% seen once. The sample was naive T cells sorted from blood. The chain couples TRBV4-3 to TRBJ2-1; D possibly corresponds to TRBD2 (5 bases). The receptor comes from a man between 18 and 35 years old in good health. In DNA form, the CDR3 reads TGCGCCAGCAGCCAAGATGGGAGCAGCTCCTACAATGAGCAGTTCTTC. It is translated as CASSQDGSSSYNEQFF.